This T cell receptor (beta chain) was sequenced in a study of response to subunit inactivated influenza vaccine. The study, taken as a whole, reports: The authors suggested that every seasonal influenza vaccination recruits few new T cells.

Germline CDR1 is SQVTM and CDR2 is ANQGSEA. Trimming at V came to 6 bases and at J to 4 bases, leaving 11 bases not matched to a gene. This CDR3 has 15 residues. Regarding this clonotype: Its antigen remains unidentified.

MiXCR, applied by TCRdb to the RT-PCR reads, yields one record per CDR3 protein. Of 300,000 to 350,000 distinct CDR3 sequences in the sample, over 20% are singletons; the top ten hold around a tenth. The input for sequencing was PBMCs from blood, taken roughly 20 months after vaccination. The V gene is TRBV29-1, the J gene TRBJ2-2; TRBD1 aligns across 7 bases. The sequence was obtained from a man aged 50-75 years who received an inactivated influenza vaccine. The CDR3 region is CSVQRSTGPTGELFF. CDR3 DNA sequence: TGCAGCGTCCAACGATCGACAGGGCCCACCGGGGAGCTGTTTTTT.